These 2 T cell receptor beta chains were all obtained from the same sample, sequenced in a study of T cells in Graves' hyperthyroidism and ophthalmopathy. RNA transcripts provided the source from which TCR beta CDR3 regions were amplified. First-round RT-PCR targeting the TCR CDR3 was performed with the HTBI primer set. In TCRdb, the multiplex PCR reads were re-called with MiXCR into one record per CDR3 protein. The repertoire holds about 840,000 distinct CDR3 sequences, with over 35% as singletons. Sequenced input: blood. These receptors were obtained from a man aged 18 to 29 with Graves' hyperthyroidism.

In its sample, this clonotype was seen many times. V usage is TRBV7-2 and J usage is TRBJ2-6; a weak D match, TRBD1 (5 bases). This CDR3 is 20 amino acids long. Per the germline V gene, CDR1 is SGHTA and CDR2 is FQGNSA. V was clipped by 2 bases and J by 0 bases, with 20 bases between them. The CDR3 coding sequence is TGTGCCAGCAGCTTAAAAATGGGCAGGGCATCTTTCTCTGGGGCCAACGTCCTGACTTTC. This gives the protein CASSLKMGRASFSGANVLTF.

CDR3 loop: CASSYRVLNTGELFF. The CDR3 DNA sequence: TGTGCCAGCAGTTACCGGGTTTTGAACACCGGGGAGCTGTTTTTT. The chain joins TRBV6-6 to TRBJ2-2; D unresolved. Trimming stripped 2 bases from V and 1 base from J, with 8 bases between. CDR1 and CDR2 (germline): MNHNY, SVGAGI (reference sequence). There are 15 residues in the CDR3.